These 7 T cell receptor beta chains were sequenced from one sample in a study of blood T cell repertoires in COVID-19. TCRdb's copy holds only in-frame clones and misses some; the assay was immunoSEQ multiplex PCR. The top ten hold about 6.7% of the sample, which has over 150,000 clones, approximately 88% seen once. The sample taken for sequencing was peripheral blood. Receptors originate from a woman in her thirties or forties with COVID-19, enrolled during active disease.

V gene TRBV7-2 combines with J gene TRBJ1-5; possible D gene TRBD1, 6 bases. In germline, CDR1 is SGHTA, CDR2 FQGNSA. V lost 0 bases to trimming and J lost 3 bases, with 18 bases between them. The CDR3 consists of 18 residues. The CDR3 region is CASSLAVKGGRNNQPQHF. Written as DNA, the CDR3 is TGTGCCAGCAGCTTAGCCGTAAAAGGGGGTAGGAACAATCAGCCCCAGCATTTT.

In its sample, this clone was seen a few times. The chain carries TRBV27 and TRBJ2-7, with 8 bases matching TRBD1. The CDR3 length is 16 residues. Germline trimming cut 5 bases from V and 4 bases from J; bases unmatched to any gene: 13. CDR1 and CDR2 (germline): MNHEY, SMNVEV (reference sequence). The CDR3, as DNA: TGTGCCAGCAGTCCCCTCCGACAGGGGAGTGTTTACGAGCAGTACTTC. Its translation: CASSPLRQGSVYEQYF.

A word on this clone: The same CDR3 can be traced to other DNA sequences in this sample. In DNA form, the CDR3 reads TGTGCCAGCAGCCAAGCCCGCCTAGGGGGCGAGCAGTACTTC. It codes for CASSQARLGGEQYF. The chain joins TRBV14 to TRBJ2-7; a weak D match, TRBD1 (6 bases). The CDR3 contains 14 residues. The ends were cut back, 1 base at V and 6 bases at J, with 13 bases in the middle. Germline V lookup: CDR1 SGHDN, CDR2 FVKESK.

The V and J genes are TRBV3-1 (or the pseudogene TRBV3-2) and TRBJ2-2, with D possibly being TRBD2 (5 bases). CDR1 and CDR2 from the germline V gene are LGHDT and YNNKEL (reference sequence). Deletions cut 8 bases from V and 2 bases from J, with 15 bases between. The CDR3 sequence is 15 residues long. CDR3 residues: CASVLGVHNTGELFF. The CDR3 bases are TGTGCCAGCGTTCTCGGGGTCCACAACACCGGGGAGCTGTTTTTT.

The V call is TRBV7-6, the J call TRBJ1-1, with TRBD1 identical over 8 bases. The CDR3 length is 16 residues. V shed 4 bases, J shed 3 bases, and the junction held 10 bases outside the gene matches. Germline V gives CDR1 SGHVS, CDR2 FNYEAQ. CDR3 residues: CASSSRQGAGDTEAFF. In DNA, the CDR3 is TGTGCCAGCAGCTCCCGGCAGGGGGCGGGGGACACTGAAGCTTTCTTT.

This clone was recorded only once. The CDR3 DNA follows: TGTGCCAGCAGCCCTCGGGGGGAGACCCAGTACTTC. It specifies CASSPRGETQYF. J is TRBJ2-5 and V is TRBV11-3; D possibly corresponds to TRBD2 (6 bases). The germline gives CDR1 SGHNT, CDR2 YENEEA. The germline V and J ends were trimmed by 5 bases and 5 bases, with 9 bases remaining between them. This CDR3 has 12 residues.

This clone was observed a handful of times. The chain is built from TRBV14 and TRBJ1-2, with D possibly TRBD1 on 6 matching bases. The CDR3 has 17 residues. Trimming removed 0 bases at V and 2 bases at J, with 16 bases between. The germline CDR1 and CDR2 sequences are SGHDN and FVKESK. The CDR3 nucleotides are TGTGCCAGCAGCCAAGAAATCATCGGGGGGCAAAACTATGGCTACACCTTC. This encodes CASSQEIIGGQNYGYTF.